The clone carrying this T cell receptor beta chain appeared once. Germline CDR1 and CDR2: SQVTM and ANQGSEA. The CDR3 length is 10 residues. Deletions cut 8 bases from V and 9 bases from J, with 12 bases between. The data derive from a study of cytomegalovirus exposure and HLA in healthy donors. The method was immunoSEQ multiplex PCR; TCRdb's version includes in-frame clones alone and lacks a portion of them. Among 55,000 to 65,000 clones, roughly nine tenths were seen once, and the ten largest hold more than 0.95%. The chain employs TRBV29-1 and TRBJ2-3; D is possibly TRBD1 (5 bases). Sequenced input: PBMCs. The receptor's source is a man aged 18-30 years in good health and CMV-seronegative. The CDR3 DNA follows: TGCAGCAGCTTAGGGGTAACGCAGTATTTT. Its protein product is CSSLGVTQYF.